These 32 T cell receptor beta chains originate from one sample sequenced in a study of blood T cell repertoires in COVID-19. The data were produced by immunoSEQ multiplex PCR, yet TCRdb's version contains in-frame clones alone and is incomplete. The sample holds about 190,000 clones, less than 85% seen once. The sequenced sample consisted of PBMCs or T cells enriched from blood (not recorded which). All receptors derive from a woman aged 25-40 years who had recovered from COVID-19.

The chain joins TRBV6-5 to TRBJ1-2; 9 bases agree with TRBD1. This CDR3 contains 13 residues. Trimming at V came to 7 bases and at J to 4 bases, leaving 4 bases not matched to a gene. Germline V gene lookup returns CDR1 MNHEY and CDR2 SVGAGI. CDR3 sequence reads: CASKTQGAYGYTF. The CDR3 nucleotides are TGTGCCAGCAAAACACAGGGGGCCTATGGCTACACCTTC.

The rearrangement links TRBV11-2 to TRBJ2-1; 8 bases are a match to TRBD2. The CDR3 contains 17 residues. In germline, CDR1 is SGHAT, CDR2 FQNNGV. Trimming cost V 0 bases and J 3 bases; bases outside gene matches: 7. In nucleotides, the CDR3 is TGTGCCAGCAGCTTAGACCCGGGACTAGTCGGCTACAATGAGCAGTTCTTC. As protein: CASSLDPGLVGYNEQFF. Full variable domain (missing parts from reference TRBV11-2 and TRBJ2-1): EAGVAQSPRYKIIEKRQSVAFWCNPISGHATLYWYQQILGQGPKLLIQFQNNGVVDDSQLPKDRFSAERLKGVDSTLKIQPAKLEDSAVYLCASSLDPGLVGYNEQFFGPGTRLTVL.

This sequence joins TRBV28 and TRBJ1-1; unclear D gene. V was trimmed by 4 bases and J by 0 bases, leaving 15 bases between them. The CDR3 is made up of 16 amino acids. Germline CDR1 MDHEN, CDR2 SYDVKM. CDR3 sequence (DNA): TGTGCCAGCAGTTCGGGTGGTCAGCCTATGAACACTGAAGCTTTCTTT. Encoded protein: CASSSGGQPMNTEAFF.

The chain carries TRBV5-1 and TRBJ1-1; D unclear. CDR3 length: 15 amino acids. V gave up 0 bases and J gave up 0 bases, with 9 bases separating them. CDR1 SGHRS and CDR2 YFSETQ come from the germline V gene. The CDR3 sequence is CASSLGELMNTEAFF. The DNA for the CDR3 is TGCGCCAGCAGCTTGGGAGAGCTCATGAACACTGAAGCTTTCTTT.

This clone was found once. The chain is built from TRBV24-1 and TRBJ2-3; D is uncertain. V was trimmed by 4 bases and J by 6 bases, leaving 10 bases between them. Germline CDR1 KGHDR, CDR2 SFDVKD. This CDR3 is built from 13 residues. CDR3 DNA sequence: TGTGCCACCAGTGACCCAAGCTACGATACGCAGTATTTT. Translating it yields CATSDPSYDTQYF.

This clone is a singleton in its sample. The rearrangement joins TRBV5-1 to TRBJ2-1; TRBD2 aligns across 9 bases. With 4 bases clipped from V and 4 bases from J, the junction kept 12 bases outside the gene matches. CDR3 length: 17 residues. The germline V gene has CDR1 SGHRS and CDR2 YFSETQ. As DNA, the CDR3 is TGCGCCAGCAGCCCACGGCTAAATAGCGGGAGTTACAATGAGCAGTTCTTC. Translation: CASSPRLNSGSYNEQFF.

The rearrangement links TRBV10-2 to TRBJ1-1; D not resolved. The CDR3 is 11 residues long. The germline V and J ends were trimmed by 2 bases and 7 bases, with 5 bases remaining between them. From germline, CDR1 is WSHSY and CDR2 SAAADI. The CDR3 nucleotides are TGCGCCAGCAGTGAGCTCGTTGAAGCTTTCTTT. Amino acid sequence: CASSELVEAFF.

This clone appeared a single time. The chain recombines TRBV7-8 with TRBJ2-3; 10 nucleotides agree with TRBD2. This CDR3 has 16 amino acids. V shed 4 bases, J shed 0 bases, and the junction held 4 bases outside the gene matches. The germline gives CDR1 SGHVS, CDR2 FQNEAQ. The CDR3 bases are TGTGCCAGCAGCTCCAGCGGGGGGGGGAGCACAGATACGCAGTATTTT. Translated: CASSSSGGGSTDTQYF.

This rearrangement joins TRBV27 to TRBJ1-5, with D perhaps TRBD1 (5 bases). The CDR3 spans 20 residues. Germline V gene sequence: CDR1 MNHEY, CDR2 SMNVEV (reference sequence). Trimming took 2 bases from V and 0 from J, leaving 23 bases between them. In DNA form, the CDR3 reads TGTGCCAGCAGTTTAAGAAACTTGACTTATAGACAGCATAGCAATCAGCCCCAGCATTTT. Amino acids: CASSLRNLTYRQHSNQPQHF.

The chain recombines TRBV2 with TRBJ1-1, with unresolved D. This CDR3 is built from 12 residues. Deletions cut 8 bases from V and 5 bases from J, with 12 bases between. The germline V gene has CDR1 SNHLY and CDR2 FYNNEI. CDR3 sequence: CASRGGGTEAFF. Here the CDR3 DNA reads TGTGCCAGCCGAGGCGGAGGGACTGAAGCTTTCTTT.

The chain has TRBV9 and TRBJ1-4; D gene unclear. Per the germline V gene, CDR1 is SGDLS and CDR2 is YYNGEE. This CDR3 contains 14 residues. Trimming removed 1 base at V and 7 bases at J, with 11 bases between. The CDR3: CASSVSGPGEKLFF. For the CDR3, the DNA is TGTGCCAGCAGCGTAAGCGGGCCTGGTGAAAAACTGTTTTTT.

This chain links TRBV6-5 with TRBJ2-5, with 14 bases lining up with TRBD2. The ends lost 9 bases at V and 4 bases at J; junction bases unmatched: 7. CDR3 size: 15 residues. Germline values: CDR1 MNHEY, CDR2 SVGAGI. The CDR3 is CASQGLAGGRETQYF. The CDR3 nucleotides read TGTGCCAGTCAAGGACTAGCGGGGGGACGAGAGACCCAGTACTTC.

This clone was seen only a few times. The V gene is TRBV30, the J gene TRBJ2-1; maybe TRBD2 (5 bases). Trimming stripped 7 bases from V and 11 bases from J, with 12 bases between. Per germline, CDR1 GTSNPN and CDR2 SVGIG (reference sequence). The length of the CDR3 is 10 residues. CDR3 loop: CASGGFKQFF. The DNA of the CDR3 is TGTGCCTCCGGAGGTTTCAAGCAGTTCTTC.

This clone showed up just once. The genes are TRBV6-5 and TRBJ1-5; D perhaps matches TRBD1 (6 bases). The CDR3 is made up of 14 amino acids. Germline assignment: CDR1 MNHEY and CDR2 SVGAGI. V dropped 10 bases and J dropped 6 bases, with 19 bases sitting between them. The CDR3 nucleotides read TGTGCCACTCGAAGGGGGGGCTCGGTTCAGCCCCAGCATTTT. As protein: CATRRGGSVQPQHF.

As DNA, the CDR3 is TGTGCCAGCTCATATACAGGGGACACTGAAGCTTTCTTT. Protein: CASSYTGDTEAFF. The chain links TRBV18 to TRBJ1-1; 7 nucleotides match TRBD1. V lost 5 bases, J lost 3 bases, and 3 bases stayed unmatched. Germline values: CDR1 KGHSH, CDR2 LQKENI. The CDR3 runs to 13 residues. The full variable domain, with the rest looked up from reference TRBV18 and TRBJ1-1, is NAGVMQNPRHLVRRRGQEARLRCSPMKGHSHVYWYRQLPEEGLKFMVYLQKENIIDESGMPKERFSAEFPKEGPSILRIQQVVRGDSAAYFCASSYTGDTEAFFGQGTRLTVV.

The chain employs TRBV9 and TRBJ1-2; TRBD1 might be the D (6 bases). The V end lost 3 bases, the J end lost 9 bases, and 9 bases lay between the germline ends. Germline V CDR1 and CDR2: SGDLS, YYNGEE. CDR3 length: 11 amino acids. The CDR3 here is CASSDTGSYTF. The CDR3 DNA reads TGTGCCAGCAGCGATACAGGGAGCTACACCTTC.

In its sample, this clone is medium-sized. V is TRBV4-2 and J is TRBJ1-5; D is unresolved. Deletions cut 0 bases from V and 2 bases from J, with 11 bases between. The CDR3 runs to 16 residues. Germline V gene data show CDR1 as LGHNA and CDR2 as YNFKEQ. CDR3 in DNA: TGTGCCAGCAGCCAAGAATGGGGAGATGGCAATCAGCCCCAGCATTTT. Translated: CASSQEWGDGNQPQHF.

V is TRBV29-1 and J is TRBJ2-1; D ambiguous. The V gene lost 4 bases and the J gene lost 8 bases, with 9 bases spanning the gap. Germline V gives CDR1 SQVTM, CDR2 ANQGSEA. The CDR3 has 11 residues. The CDR3 nucleotides read TGCAGCGTTGTCAGACTGGATGAGCAGTTCTTC. Its translation: CSVVRLDEQFF.

About this clone itself: A read error may produce the germline difference seen at one junction end. This chain links TRBV6-5 with TRBJ2-7, with a possible D match to TRBD1 (6 bases). CDR3 size: 11 residues. Germline values: CDR1 MNHEY, CDR2 SVGAGI. As DNA, the CDR3 is TGTGCCGGCAGGACAGATTACGGGCAGTACTTC. Translated, it gives CAGRTDYGQYF.

The chain employs TRBV5-1 and TRBJ2-2, with 7 bases aligning to TRBD1. CDR1 is SGHRS, CDR2 YFSETQ, per germline. This CDR3 has 16 residues. Trimming took 2 bases from V and 4 from J; bases not matched to a gene: 8. CDR3 sequence: CASSLQGRVGTGELFF. The CDR3 DNA reads as TGCGCCAGCAGCTTACAGGGGAGAGTAGGCACCGGGGAGCTGTTTTTT.

This rearrangement joins TRBV28 to TRBJ2-7; 8 bases agree with TRBD2. Germline-derived CDR1 and CDR2 are MDHEN and SYDVKM. The CDR3 consists of 14 residues. V trimming: 6 bases; J trimming: 2 bases; junction bases outside the gene matches: 6. CDR3 residues: CASRNSGTAYEQYF. In DNA, the CDR3 is TGTGCCAGCAGGAATAGCGGGACCGCCTACGAGCAGTACTTC.

The chain uses TRBV18 and TRBJ1-1; 10 bases agree with TRBD1. In germline, CDR1 is KGHSH, CDR2 LQKENI. The CDR3 is made up of 15 amino acids. V shed 8 bases and J 1 base; nucleotides not matched to a gene: 7. The CDR3 reads CASTGQGVSNTEAFF. The CDR3 DNA is TGTGCCAGCACTGGACAGGGGGTATCGAACACTGAAGCTTTCTTT.

The CDR3 loop reads CASSPEGVTGELFF. The CDR3 DNA sequence: TGTGCCAGCTCACCCGAGGGAGTAACCGGGGAGCTGTTTTTT. This chain uses TRBV18 with TRBJ2-2; D is perhaps TRBD2 (5 bases). V lost 3 bases, J lost 5 bases, and 10 bases lay in between. Germline assignment: CDR1 KGHSH and CDR2 LQKENI. The CDR3 loop spans 14 amino acids.

The chain recombines TRBV5-1 with TRBJ2-3, with 13 positions matching TRBD2. This CDR3 contains 15 residues. J lost 5 bases, V lost 4 bases, and 4 bases had no gene match. Germline V gene data show CDR1 as SGHRS and CDR2 as YFSETQ. CDR3 sequence: CASSQLAGGQDTQYF. CDR3 in DNA: TGCGCCAGCAGCCAACTAGCGGGGGGGCAAGATACGCAGTATTTT.

The rearrangement joins TRBV2 to TRBJ2-5; D may be TRBD2 (7 bases). Trimming took off 11 bases at V and 4 bases at J, with 17 bases between the two ends. Germline CDR1 and CDR2: SNHLY and FYNNEI. The CDR3 spans 13 residues. CDR3 DNA: TGTGCCGGCACAAGGGGGGGCGGAGAGACCCAGTACTTC. Encoded protein: CAGTRGGGETQYF.

DNA for the CDR3: TGTGCCAGCAGTTATAGCAATCAGCCCCAGCATTTT. Translation gives CASSYSNQPQHF. The rearrangement uses TRBV25-1 and TRBJ1-5; D unresolved. Germline V CDR1 and CDR2: MGHDK, SYGVNS. Deletions cut 5 bases from V and 0 bases from J, with 2 bases between. The CDR3 loop spans 12 amino acids.

This rearrangement joins TRBV7-2 to TRBJ2-6; no reliable D call. The length of the CDR3 is 15 residues. The V and J ends lost 5 bases and 0 bases respectively, with 8 bases between them. Germline values: CDR1 SGHTA, CDR2 FQGNSA. The CDR3 DNA sequence: TGTGCCAGCAGCCCCGAGGCCTCTGGGGCCAACGTCCTGACTTTC. Translating gives CASSPEASGANVLTF.

The rearrangement links TRBV5-4 to TRBJ1-1; 7 bases are a match to TRBD1. V dropped 4 bases and J dropped 5; count of bases not matched to a gene: 5. The CDR3 runs 13 residues. The germline CDR1 and CDR2 sequences are SGHNT and YYREEE (reference sequence). The CDR3 DNA follows: TGTGCCAGCAGCCCGTCAGGGGGTACTGAAGCTTTCTTT. Its translation is CASSPSGGTEAFF.

This sequence joins TRBV11-2 and TRBJ2-7; 13 bases are shared with TRBD2. V was clipped by 5 bases and J by 3 bases; unmatched bases: 7. The CDR3 length is 16 residues. Per the germline V gene, CDR1 is SGHAT and CDR2 is FQNNGV. CDR3 region: CASSPHGLAGDYEQYF. The CDR3 DNA sequence: TGTGCCAGCAGCCCCCATGGACTAGCGGGAGACTACGAGCAGTACTTC. The full variable domain, in which reference TRBV11-2 and TRBJ2-7 provide the parts outside the CDR3, is EAGVAQSPRYKIIEKRQSVAFWCNPISGHATLYWYQQILGQGPKLLIQFQNNGVVDDSQLPKDRFSAERLKGVDSTLKIQPAKLEDSAVYLCASSPHGLAGDYEQYFGPGTRLTVT.

The chain links TRBV30 to TRBJ1-6; TRBD1 might be the D (5 bases). The CDR3 has 13 residues. The V end lost 2 bases, the J end lost 10 bases, and 12 bases lay between the germline ends. Looked up from germline, CDR1 is GTSNPN and CDR2 is SVGIG (reference sequence). CDR3 amino acids: CAWSTGDQSPLHF. DNA for the CDR3: TGTGCCTGGAGTACGGGGGACCAATCACCCCTCCACTTT.

The DNA for the CDR3 is TGTGCCAGCAGCCATCTCGGGACAGGGAAACTGTTTTTT. This encodes CASSHLGTGKLFF. The chain links TRBV3-1 (or the pseudogene TRBV3-2) to TRBJ1-4, with 9 nucleotides matching TRBD1. V lost 3 bases, J lost 11 bases, and 4 bases stayed unmatched. Germline V gene data show CDR1 as LGHDT and CDR2 as YNNKEL (reference sequence). The length of the CDR3 is 13 residues.

V gene TRBV7-9 combines with J gene TRBJ2-2; D is unresolved. Germline assignment: CDR1 SEHNR and CDR2 FQNEAQ (reference sequence). The CDR3 sequence is 13 residues long. V dropped 0 bases and J dropped 5 bases, with 4 bases sitting between them. The CDR3 DNA sequence: TGTGCCAGCAGCTTAGCCTTTACCGGGGAGCTGTTTTTT. Translation: CASSLAFTGELFF.